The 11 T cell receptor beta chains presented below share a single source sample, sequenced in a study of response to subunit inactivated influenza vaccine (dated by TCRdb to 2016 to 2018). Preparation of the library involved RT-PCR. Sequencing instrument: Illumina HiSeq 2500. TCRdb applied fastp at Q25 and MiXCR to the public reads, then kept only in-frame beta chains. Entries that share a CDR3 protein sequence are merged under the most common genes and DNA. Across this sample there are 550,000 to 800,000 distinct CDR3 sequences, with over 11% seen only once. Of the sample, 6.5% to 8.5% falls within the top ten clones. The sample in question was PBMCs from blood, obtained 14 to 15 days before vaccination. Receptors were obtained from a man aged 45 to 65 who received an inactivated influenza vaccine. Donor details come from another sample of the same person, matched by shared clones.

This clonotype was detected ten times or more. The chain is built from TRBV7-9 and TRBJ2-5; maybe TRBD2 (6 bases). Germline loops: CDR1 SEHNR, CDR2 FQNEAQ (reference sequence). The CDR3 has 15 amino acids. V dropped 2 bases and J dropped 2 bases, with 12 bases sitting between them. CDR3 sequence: CASSLPRRGQETQYF. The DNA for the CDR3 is TGTGCCAGCAGCTTACCCCGGAGGGGACAAGAGACCCAGTACTTC.

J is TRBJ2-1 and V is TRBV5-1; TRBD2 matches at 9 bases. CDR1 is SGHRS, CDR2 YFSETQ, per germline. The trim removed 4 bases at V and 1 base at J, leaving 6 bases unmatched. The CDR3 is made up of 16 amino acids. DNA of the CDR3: TGCGCCAGCAGCCCTGCCAGCGGGGGGTCCTACAATGAGCAGTTCTTC. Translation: CASSPASGGSYNEQFF.

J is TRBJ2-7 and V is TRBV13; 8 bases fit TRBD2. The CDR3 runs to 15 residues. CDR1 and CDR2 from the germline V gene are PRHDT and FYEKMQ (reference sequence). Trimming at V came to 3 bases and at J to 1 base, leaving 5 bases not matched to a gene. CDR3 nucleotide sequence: TGTGCCAGCAGCTTTATACGGGAGGGGTCCTACGAGCAGTACTTC. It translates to CASSFIREGSYEQYF.

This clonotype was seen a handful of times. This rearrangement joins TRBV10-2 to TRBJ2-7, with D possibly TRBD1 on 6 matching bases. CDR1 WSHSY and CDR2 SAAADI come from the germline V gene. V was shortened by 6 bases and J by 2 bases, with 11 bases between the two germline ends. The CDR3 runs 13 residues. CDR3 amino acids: CASSGKGAYEQYF. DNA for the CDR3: TGCGCCAGCAGCGGGAAGGGGGCCTACGAGCAGTACTTC.

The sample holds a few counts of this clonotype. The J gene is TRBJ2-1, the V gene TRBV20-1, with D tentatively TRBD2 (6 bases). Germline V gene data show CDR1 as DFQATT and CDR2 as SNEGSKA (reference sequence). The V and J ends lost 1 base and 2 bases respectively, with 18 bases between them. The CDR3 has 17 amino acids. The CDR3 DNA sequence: TGCAGTGCTAGAGGCGTAGCGGCCTTAAAAACCTACAATGAGCAGTTCTTC. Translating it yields CSARGVAALKTYNEQFF.

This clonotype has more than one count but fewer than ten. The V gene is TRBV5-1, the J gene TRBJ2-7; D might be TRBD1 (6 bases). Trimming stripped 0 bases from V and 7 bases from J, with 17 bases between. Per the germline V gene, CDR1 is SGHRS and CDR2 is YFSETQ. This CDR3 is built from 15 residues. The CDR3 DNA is TGCGCCAGCAGCTTGGCCGGGTTAGGGGGAAGGGAGCAGTACTTC. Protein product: CASSLAGLGGREQYF.

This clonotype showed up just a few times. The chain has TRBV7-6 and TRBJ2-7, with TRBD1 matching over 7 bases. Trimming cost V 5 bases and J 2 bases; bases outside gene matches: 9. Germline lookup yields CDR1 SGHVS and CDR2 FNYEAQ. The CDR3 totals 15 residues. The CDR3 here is CASSPRSQGAYEQYF. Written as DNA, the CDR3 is TGTGCCAGCAGCCCCAGATCCCAGGGGGCCTACGAGCAGTACTTC.

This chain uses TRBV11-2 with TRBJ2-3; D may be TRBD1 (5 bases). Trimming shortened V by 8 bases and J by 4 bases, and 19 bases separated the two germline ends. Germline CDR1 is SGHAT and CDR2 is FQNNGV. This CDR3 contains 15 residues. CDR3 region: CASLSPRQGPDTQYF. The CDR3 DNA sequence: TGTGCCAGCCTCTCCCCCAGGCAGGGCCCAGATACGCAGTATTTT. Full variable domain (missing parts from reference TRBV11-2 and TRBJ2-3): EAGVAQSPRYKIIEKRQSVAFWCNPISGHATLYWYQQILGQGPKLLIQFQNNGVVDDSQLPKDRFSAERLKGVDSTLKIQPAKLEDSAVYLCASLSPRQGPDTQYFGPGTRLTVL.

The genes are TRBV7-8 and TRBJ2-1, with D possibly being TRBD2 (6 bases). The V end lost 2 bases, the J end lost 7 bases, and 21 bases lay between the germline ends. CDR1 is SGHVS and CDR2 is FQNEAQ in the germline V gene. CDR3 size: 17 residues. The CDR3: CASSLWLLGTPGNEQFF. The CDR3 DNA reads TGTGCCAGCAGCTTATGGCTTCTAGGGACTCCTGGAAATGAGCAGTTCTTC. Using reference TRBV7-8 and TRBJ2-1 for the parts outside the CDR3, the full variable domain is GAGVSQSPRYKVAKRGQDVALRCDPISGHVSLFWYQQALGQGPEFLTYFQNEAQLDKSGLPSDRFFAERPEGSVSTLKIQRTQQEDSAVYLCASSLWLLGTPGNEQFFGPGTRLTVL.

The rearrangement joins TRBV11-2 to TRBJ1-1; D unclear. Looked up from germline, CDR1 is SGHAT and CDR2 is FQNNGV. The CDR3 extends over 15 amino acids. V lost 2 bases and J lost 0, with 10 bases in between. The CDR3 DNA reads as TGTGCCAGCAGCTTAAATTCGGCTTTGAACACTGAAGCTTTCTTT. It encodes CASSLNSALNTEAFF.

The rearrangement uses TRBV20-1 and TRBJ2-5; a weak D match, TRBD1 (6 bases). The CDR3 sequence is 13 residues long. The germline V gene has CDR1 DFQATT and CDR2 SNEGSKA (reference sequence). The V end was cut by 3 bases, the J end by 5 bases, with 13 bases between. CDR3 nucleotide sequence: TGCAGTGCTAGGGGGGCAGGGAAGGAGACCCAGTACTTC. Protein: CSARGAGKETQYF.